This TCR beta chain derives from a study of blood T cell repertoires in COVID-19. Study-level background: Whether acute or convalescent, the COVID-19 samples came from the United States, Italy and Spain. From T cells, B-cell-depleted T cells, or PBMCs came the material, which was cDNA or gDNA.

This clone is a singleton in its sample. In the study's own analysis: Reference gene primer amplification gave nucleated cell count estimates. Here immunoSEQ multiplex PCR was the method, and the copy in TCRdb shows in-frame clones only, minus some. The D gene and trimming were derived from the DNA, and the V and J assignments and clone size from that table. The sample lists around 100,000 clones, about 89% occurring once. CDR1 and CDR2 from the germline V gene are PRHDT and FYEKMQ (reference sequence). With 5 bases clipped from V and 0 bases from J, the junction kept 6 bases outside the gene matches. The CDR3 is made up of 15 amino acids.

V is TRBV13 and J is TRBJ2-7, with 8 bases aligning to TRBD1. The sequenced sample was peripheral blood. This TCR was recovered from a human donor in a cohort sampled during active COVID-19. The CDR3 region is CASSQGTGNSYEQYF. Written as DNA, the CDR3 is TGTGCCAGCAGCCAAGGGACAGGTAACTCCTACGAGCAGTACTTC.